Following are 21 T cell receptor beta chains from one sample sequenced in a study of T cells in Graves' hyperthyroidism and ophthalmopathy. RNA transcripts served as the template for amplifying TCR beta CDR3 regions. During a first-round RT-PCR of the TCR CDR3, the HTBI primer set was used. In TCRdb, the multiplex PCR reads were re-called with MiXCR into one record per CDR3 protein. Among 600,000 to 650,000 distinct CDR3 sequences listed, about a fifth were seen once. The sequencing sample was made of blood. The origin of the receptors is a man aged 30 to 39 with Graves' ophthalmopathy.

This clonotype was seen only a few times. The genes are TRBV7-3 and TRBJ2-1; 11 bases are a match to TRBD1. V was pared by 5 bases and J by 7 bases, with 7 bases of the junction left unmatched. CDR1 SGHTA and CDR2 FQGTGA come from the germline V gene. This CDR3 is built from 15 residues. CDR3 coding DNA: TGTGCCAGCAGCCCCGGGACAGGGGGAAGTAATGAGCAGTTCTTC. It translates to CASSPGTGGSNEQFF.

This clonotype turned up a few times. The rearrangement joins TRBV24-1 to TRBJ2-4; D not resolved. The CDR3 is 12 amino acids. Germline CDR1 is KGHDR and CDR2 is SFDVKD. Trimming cost V 3 bases and J 4 bases, with 3 bases left between them. CDR3 loop: CATSDTKNIQYF. CDR3 nucleotides: TGTGCCACCAGTGATACGAAAAACATTCAGTACTTC.

This clonotype was detected a few times. The V and J genes are TRBV6-1 and TRBJ2-7; the match to TRBD1 covers 10 bases. V gave up 9 bases and J gave up 3 bases; unmatched junction bases: 11. CDR1 and CDR2 (germline): MNHNS, SASEGT. The CDR3 contains 15 residues. CDR3 nucleotides: TGTGCCAGTTTGGAACCGGGACAGGGGTTCTACGAGCAGTACTTC. Its protein is CASLEPGQGFYEQYF.

This clonotype has more than one count but fewer than ten. V gene TRBV14 combines with J gene TRBJ2-7, with 9 bases aligning to TRBD1. CDR1 is SGHDN and CDR2 is FVKESK in the germline V gene. Trimming removed 0 bases from V and 1 base from J; junction bases left unmatched: 7. The CDR3 runs 17 residues. The CDR3 is CASSQDPPGQGSYEQYF. CDR3 nucleotide sequence: TGTGCCAGCAGCCAAGATCCCCCAGGACAGGGGTCCTACGAGCAGTACTTC. Drawing the rest from reference TRBV14 and TRBJ2-7, the complete variable domain is EAGVTQFPSHSVIEKGQTVTLRCDPISGHDNLYWYRRVMGKEIKFLLHFVKESKQDESGMPNNRFLAERTGGTYSTLKVQPAELEDSGVYFCASSQDPPGQGSYEQYFGPGTRLTVT.

The V and J genes are TRBV24-1 and TRBJ2-3; 14 bases are shared with TRBD2. The CDR3 totals 16 residues. Germline-derived CDR1 and CDR2 are KGHDR and SFDVKD. Losses at the gene ends were 7 bases for V and 7 bases for J; bases not matched to a gene: 9. The CDR3 sequence: CATSFPGLAGAHTQYF. The CDR3 DNA sequence: TGTGCCACCAGCTTCCCGGGACTAGCGGGAGCCCATACGCAGTATTTT.

The rearrangement uses TRBV9 and TRBJ2-3; a possible D gene is TRBD1 (6 bases). The V end lost 2 bases, the J end lost 6 bases, and 16 bases lay between the germline ends. The length of the CDR3 is 15 residues. Germline V gene sequence: CDR1 SGDLS, CDR2 YYNGEE. The CDR3 sequence is CASSVSHRAADTQYF. As DNA, the CDR3 is TGTGCCAGCAGCGTTTCTCACAGGGCTGCGGATACGCAGTATTTT.

This clonotype was picked up many times. The chain is built from TRBV7-2 and TRBJ2-7; D unresolved. Trimming shortened V by 0 bases and J by 0 bases, and 15 bases separated the two germline ends. Germline CDR1 is SGHTA and CDR2 is FQGNSA. The CDR3 loop spans 17 amino acids. Here the CDR3 reads CASSLALWTDRSYEQYF. The CDR3 DNA is TGTGCCAGCAGCTTAGCGCTTTGGACGGACCGCTCCTACGAGCAGTACTTC.

The chain couples TRBV5-1 to TRBJ1-6, with D perhaps TRBD1 (6 bases). Germline V gives CDR1 SGHRS, CDR2 YFSETQ. This CDR3 comprises 15 residues. V was shortened by 2 bases and J by 8 bases, with 14 bases between the two germline ends. CDR3 DNA: TGCGCCAGCAGCTTACAACAGGGTACGGATTCACCCCTCCACTTT. As protein: CASSLQQGTDSPLHF. Using reference TRBV5-1 and TRBJ1-6 for the parts outside the CDR3, the full variable domain is KAGVTQTPRYLIKTRGQQVTLSCSPISGHRSVSWYQQTPGQGLQFLFEYFSETQRNKGNFPGRFSGRQFSNSRSEMNVSTLELGDSALYLCASSLQQGTDSPLHFGNGTRLTVT.

The chain has TRBV2 and TRBJ2-4; 11 nucleotides align to TRBD2. Germline CDR1 and CDR2: SNHLY and FYNNEI. V gave up 6 bases and J gave up 0 bases; unmatched junction bases: 4. The CDR3 runs to 16 residues. CDR3 DNA sequence: TGTGCCAGCAGCCTCACTAGCGGGAGAGCCAAAAACATTCAGTACTTC. It codes for CASSLTSGRAKNIQYF.

The chain links TRBV15 to TRBJ2-7; TRBD1 matches 8 bases. The length of the CDR3 is 15 residues. Germline values: CDR1 LNHNV, CDR2 YYDKDF (reference sequence). V shed 3 bases, J shed 3 bases, and the junction held 7 bases outside the gene matches. CDR3 sequence reads: CATSRGKQGDYEQYF. DNA of the CDR3: TGTGCCACCAGCAGGGGAAAACAGGGGGACTACGAGCAGTACTTC.

The rearrangement uses TRBV6-2 or TRBV6-3 and TRBJ2-5; either TRBD1 or TRBD2 may fit D (7 bases each). The CDR3 has 14 amino acids. Germline V gene data show CDR1 as MNHEY and CDR2 as SVGEGT. Trimming removed 8 bases from V and 0 bases from J, with 13 bases in between. In nucleotides, the CDR3 is TGTGCCAGCCTCAGGGGGGGCAACCAAGAGACCCAGTACTTC. Its protein is CASLRGGNQETQYF.

As regards this clonotype: Since the CDR3 does not end with the conserved phenylalanine or tryptophan, this likely comes from a read error. The rearrangement joins TRBV18 to TRBJ2-1; 10 positions agree with TRBD2. This CDR3 is 17 amino acids long. V lost 4 bases to trimming and J lost 2 bases; unmatched junction nucleotides: 8. Germline V gene sequence: CDR1 KGHSH, CDR2 LQKENI. CDR3 protein: CASSLATGTSAYNEQFL. In nucleotides, the CDR3 is TGTGCCAGCTCACTTGCCACCGGGACTAGCGCCTACAATGAGCAGTTCCTC.

This clonotype was observed a few times. This chain uses TRBV7-2 with TRBJ2-3; 8 bases agree with TRBD1. Losses at the gene ends were 3 bases for V and 2 bases for J; bases not matched to a gene: 4. CDR3 length: 15 residues. Germline CDR1 SGHTA, CDR2 FQGNSA. Written as DNA, the CDR3 is TGTACCAGCAGCTTCGGACAGGGATACACAGATACGCAGTATTTT. This encodes CTSSFGQGYTDTQYF. Supplemented by reference TRBV7-2 and TRBJ2-3, the full variable domain reads GAGVSQSPSNKVTEKGKDVELRCDPISGHTALYWYRQSLGQGLEFLIYFQGNSAPDKSGLPSDRFSAERTGGSVSTLTIQRTQQEDSAVYLCTSSFGQGYTDTQYFGPGTRLTVL.

The chain employs TRBV6-1 and TRBJ1-1; a possible D gene is TRBD1 (6 bases). Trimming left V 6 bases short and J 1 base short, with 15 bases between. This CDR3 region has 15 residues. Germline lookup yields CDR1 MNHNS and CDR2 SASEGT. In DNA form, the CDR3 reads TGTGCCAGCAGACTCCCGGGACATGCGAACACTGAAGCTTTCTTT. The encoded protein is CASRLPGHANTEAFF.

This clonotype was recorded at least ten times. The rearrangement joins TRBV2 to TRBJ2-2; TRBD2 matches at 13 bases. Germline V gives CDR1 SNHLY, CDR2 FYNNEI. The length of the CDR3 is 15 residues. J lost 5 bases, V lost 5 bases, and 2 bases had no gene match. The CDR3 DNA follows: TGTGCCAGCAGTCTGACTAGCGGGAGGACCGGGGAGCTGTTTTTT. It encodes CASSLTSGRTGELFF.

The rearrangement links TRBV28 to TRBJ2-3; D ambiguous. The CDR3 runs to 14 residues. Trimming cost V 0 bases and J 2 bases, with 6 bases left between them. Germline assignment: CDR1 MDHEN and CDR2 SYDVKM. The CDR3 reads CASSLWSSTDTQYF. The CDR3 coding sequence is TGTGCCAGCAGTTTATGGTCCTCCACAGATACGCAGTATTTT.

This clonotype was seen more than once but under ten times. The chain recombines TRBV19 with TRBJ2-2; the match to TRBD1 covers 7 bases. The CDR3 length is 15 residues. Germline CDR1 LNHDA, CDR2 SQIVND (reference sequence). After removal of 6 bases from V and 7 bases from J, the junction contained 11 bases not matched to a gene. CDR3 amino acids: CASRTGTAANGELFF. DNA of the CDR3: TGTGCCAGTAGAACCGGGACAGCCGCTAACGGGGAGCTGTTTTTT.

The chain has TRBV2 and TRBJ2-1, with TRBD2 identical over 7 bases. CDR1 is SNHLY, CDR2 FYNNEI, per germline. The CDR3 length is 13 residues. V was pared by 9 bases and J by 10 bases, with 12 bases of the junction left unmatched. The CDR3 DNA reads TGTGCCAGTCATCAACGGGGGGTCGGGGAGCAGTTCTTC. Protein product: CASHQRGVGEQFF.

This clonotype was observed at least ten times. V is TRBV2 and J is TRBJ1-2; D remains ambiguous. From germline, CDR1 is SNHLY and CDR2 FYNNEI. This CDR3 is 13 amino acids long. Trimming removed 7 bases from V and 1 base from J, with 10 bases in between. The CDR3, as DNA: TGTGCCAGCAACGATCAGGTTAACTATGGCTACACCTTC. It specifies CASNDQVNYGYTF.

This clonotype has a handful of counts. The V and J genes are TRBV29-1 and TRBJ2-7; no clear D. CDR3 length equals 12 residues. The germline V and J ends were trimmed by 6 bases and 3 bases, with 12 bases remaining between them. Germline V gene sequence: CDR1 SQVTM, CDR2 ANQGSEA. CDR3 sequence reads: CSVTDTDYEQYF. CDR3 DNA: TGCAGCGTAACCGACACTGACTACGAGCAGTACTTC.

There are many counts of this clonotype. The genes are TRBV20-1 and TRBJ1-5; no reliable D call. Germline CDR1 reads DFQATT; CDR2 reads SNEGSKA (reference sequence). Between the trimmed V and J ends, which lost 4 bases and 4 bases, there was a span of 11 bases. CDR3 length equals 13 residues. CDR3 sequence reads: CSANPDRNQPQHF. The CDR3 coding sequence is TGCAGTGCTAACCCGGACCGGAATCAGCCCCAGCATTTT.